The present TCR beta chain was sequenced within a study of blood T cell repertoires in COVID-19. Whole-study context: T cells, B-cell-depleted T cells, or PBMCs provided the cDNA or gDNA that served as material.

In the original workflow: Reference gene primer amplification gave nucleated cell count estimates. Here immunoSEQ multiplex PCR was the method, and the copy in TCRdb shows in-frame clones only, minus some. From that table come the V and J calls and clone size; the DNA was used to work out D and trimming. The sample has 60,000 to 65,000 clones; over 55% are singletons. The CDR3 extends over 17 amino acids. V lost 6 bases to trimming and J lost 2 bases; unmatched junction nucleotides: 13. Per the germline V gene, CDR1 is SGHTA and CDR2 is FQGNSA. Sequenced material: peripheral blood. This chain uses TRBV7-2 with TRBJ2-5; 9 bases fit TRBD2. This receptor was obtained from an older woman with COVID-19, enrolled during active disease. DNA for the CDR3: TGTGCCAGCAGTAAGACCCGAAGGACTAGCGAGCAAGAGACCCAGTACTTC. This codes for CASSKTRRTSEQETQYF.